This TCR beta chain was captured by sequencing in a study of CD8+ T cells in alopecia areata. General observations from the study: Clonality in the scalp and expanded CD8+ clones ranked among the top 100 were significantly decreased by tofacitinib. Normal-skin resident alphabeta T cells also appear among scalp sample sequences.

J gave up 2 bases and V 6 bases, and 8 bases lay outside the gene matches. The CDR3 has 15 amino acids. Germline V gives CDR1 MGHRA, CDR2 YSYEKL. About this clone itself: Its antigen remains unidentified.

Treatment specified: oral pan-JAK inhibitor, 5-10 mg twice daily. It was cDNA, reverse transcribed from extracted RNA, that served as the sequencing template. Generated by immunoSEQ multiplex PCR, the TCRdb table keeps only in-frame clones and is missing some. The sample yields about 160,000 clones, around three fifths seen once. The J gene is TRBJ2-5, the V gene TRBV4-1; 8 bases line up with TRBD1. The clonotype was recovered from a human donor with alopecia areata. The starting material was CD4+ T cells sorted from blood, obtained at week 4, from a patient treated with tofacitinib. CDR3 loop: CASSPGQEVQETQYF. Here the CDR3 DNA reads TGCGCCAGCAGTCCGGGACAGGAGGTTCAAGAGACCCAGTACTTC.